This record looks at one T cell receptor (beta chain) sequence and its context. The data were obtained in a study of T cell changes during pregnancy in multiple sclerosis. This CDR3 region has 14 residues. Trimming stripped 0 bases from V and 2 bases from J, with 8 bases between. Germline-derived CDR1 and CDR2 are SGHRS and YFSETQ. TCRdb keeps only in-frame clones here, not all; method: immunoSEQ multiplex PCR. The repertoire holds 85,000 to 130,000 clones, with about 90% as singletons. This material consisted of peripheral blood, taken after pregnancy. The sequence was collected from a female donor with multiple sclerosis, enrolled in a pregnancy study. The chain is built from TRBV5-1 and TRBJ2-5; no definite D call. The CDR3 nucleotides read TGCGCCAGCAGCTTGGATGGCAGTCAAGAGACCCAGTACTTC. This gives the protein CASSLDGSQETQYF.